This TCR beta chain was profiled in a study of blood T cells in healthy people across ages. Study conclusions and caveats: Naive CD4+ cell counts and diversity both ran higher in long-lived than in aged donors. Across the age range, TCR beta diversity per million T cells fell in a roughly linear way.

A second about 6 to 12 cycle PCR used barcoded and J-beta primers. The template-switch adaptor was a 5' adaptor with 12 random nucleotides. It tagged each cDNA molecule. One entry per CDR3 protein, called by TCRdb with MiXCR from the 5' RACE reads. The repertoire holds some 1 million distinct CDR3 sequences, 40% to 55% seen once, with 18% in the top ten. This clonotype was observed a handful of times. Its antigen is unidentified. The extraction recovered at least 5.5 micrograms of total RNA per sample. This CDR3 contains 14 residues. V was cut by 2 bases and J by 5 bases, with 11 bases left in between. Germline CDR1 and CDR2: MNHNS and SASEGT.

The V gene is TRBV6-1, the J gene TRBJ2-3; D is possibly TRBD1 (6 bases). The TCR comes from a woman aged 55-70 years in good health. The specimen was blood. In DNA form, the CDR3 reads TGTGCCAGCAGTGAATTAAAAGGGGGAGATACGCAGTATTTT. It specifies CASSELKGGDTQYF.